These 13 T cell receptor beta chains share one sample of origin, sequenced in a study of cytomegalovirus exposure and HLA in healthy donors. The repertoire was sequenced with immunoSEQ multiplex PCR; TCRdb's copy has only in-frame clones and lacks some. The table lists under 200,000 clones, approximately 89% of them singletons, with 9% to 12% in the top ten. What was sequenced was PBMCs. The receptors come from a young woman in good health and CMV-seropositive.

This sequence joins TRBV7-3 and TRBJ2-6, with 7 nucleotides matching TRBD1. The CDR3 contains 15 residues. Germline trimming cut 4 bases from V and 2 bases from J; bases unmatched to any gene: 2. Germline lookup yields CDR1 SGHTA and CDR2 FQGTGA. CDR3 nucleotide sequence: TGTGCCAGCAGCTCTACAGGGGCTGGGGCCAACGTCCTGACTTTC. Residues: CASSSTGAGANVLTF.

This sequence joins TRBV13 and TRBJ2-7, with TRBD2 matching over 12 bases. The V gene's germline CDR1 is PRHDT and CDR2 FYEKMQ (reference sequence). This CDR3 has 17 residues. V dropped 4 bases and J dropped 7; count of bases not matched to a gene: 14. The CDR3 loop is CASSSTPSGLAGREQYF. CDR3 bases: TGTGCCAGCAGCTCTACCCCTTCTGGACTAGCGGGAAGGGAGCAGTACTTC.

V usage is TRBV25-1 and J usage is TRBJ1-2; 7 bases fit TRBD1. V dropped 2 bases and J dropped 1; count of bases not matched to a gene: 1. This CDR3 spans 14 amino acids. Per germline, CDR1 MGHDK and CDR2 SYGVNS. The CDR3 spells CASSEQGGNYGYTF. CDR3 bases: TGTGCCAGCAGTGAACAGGGGGGTAACTATGGCTACACCTTC.

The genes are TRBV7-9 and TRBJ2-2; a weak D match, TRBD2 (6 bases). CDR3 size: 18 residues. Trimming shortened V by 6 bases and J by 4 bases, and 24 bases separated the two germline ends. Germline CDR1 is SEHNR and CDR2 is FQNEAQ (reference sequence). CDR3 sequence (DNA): TGTGCCAGCAGTCCCGGACATGGGGGGACCCTCACCACCGGGGAGCTGTTTTTT. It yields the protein CASSPGHGGTLTTGELFF.

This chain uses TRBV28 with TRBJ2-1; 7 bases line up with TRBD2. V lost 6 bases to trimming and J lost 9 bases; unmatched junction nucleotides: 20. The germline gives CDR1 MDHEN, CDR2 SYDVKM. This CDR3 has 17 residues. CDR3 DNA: TGTGCCAGCAGGATTCTGGAAGGCGGGAGCGGCTGGAGTGAGCAGTTCTTC. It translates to CASRILEGGSGWSEQFF. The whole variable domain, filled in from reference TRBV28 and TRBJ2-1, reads DVKVTQSSRYLVKRTGEKVFLECVQDMDHENMFWYRQDPGLGLRLIYFSYDVKMKEKGDIPEGYSVSREKKERFSLILESASTNQTSMYLCASRILEGGSGWSEQFFGPGTRLTVL.

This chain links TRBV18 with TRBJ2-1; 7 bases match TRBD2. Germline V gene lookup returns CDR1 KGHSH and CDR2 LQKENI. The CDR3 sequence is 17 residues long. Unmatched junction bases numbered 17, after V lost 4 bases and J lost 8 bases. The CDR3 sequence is CASSQGTTGTKSYEQFF. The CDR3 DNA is TGTGCCAGCTCACAGGGGACTACCGGGACCAAGTCCTATGAGCAGTTCTTC.

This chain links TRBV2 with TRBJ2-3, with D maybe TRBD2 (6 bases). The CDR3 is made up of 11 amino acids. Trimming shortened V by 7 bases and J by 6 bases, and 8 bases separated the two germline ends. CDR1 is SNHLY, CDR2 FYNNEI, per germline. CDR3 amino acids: CASTGADTQYF. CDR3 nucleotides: TGTGCCAGCACGGGAGCTGATACGCAGTATTTT.

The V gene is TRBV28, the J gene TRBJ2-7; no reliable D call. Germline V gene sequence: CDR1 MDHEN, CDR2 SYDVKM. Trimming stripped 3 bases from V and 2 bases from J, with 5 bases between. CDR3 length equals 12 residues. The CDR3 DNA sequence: TGTGCCAGCAGTTTCAGCGCCTACGAGCAGTACTTC. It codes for CASSFSAYEQYF. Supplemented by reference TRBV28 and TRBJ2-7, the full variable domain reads DVKVTQSSRYLVKRTGEKVFLECVQDMDHENMFWYRQDPGLGLRLIYFSYDVKMKEKGDIPEGYSVSREKKERFSLILESASTNQTSMYLCASSFSAYEQYFGPGTRLTVT.

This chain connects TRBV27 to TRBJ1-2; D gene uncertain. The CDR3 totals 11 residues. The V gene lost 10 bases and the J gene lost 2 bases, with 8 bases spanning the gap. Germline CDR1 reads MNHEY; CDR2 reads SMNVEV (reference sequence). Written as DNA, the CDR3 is TGTGCCACCGGAGTAAACTATGGCTACACCTTC. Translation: CATGVNYGYTF.

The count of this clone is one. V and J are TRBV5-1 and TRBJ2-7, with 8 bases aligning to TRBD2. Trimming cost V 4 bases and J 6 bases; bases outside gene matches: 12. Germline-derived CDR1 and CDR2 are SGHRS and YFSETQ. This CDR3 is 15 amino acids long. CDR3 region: CASSPSGPSLGEQYF. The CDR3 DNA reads TGCGCCAGCAGCCCTAGCGGGCCTTCATTGGGCGAGCAGTACTTC. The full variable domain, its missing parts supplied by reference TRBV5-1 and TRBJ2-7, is KAGVTQTPRYLIKTRGQQVTLSCSPISGHRSVSWYQQTPGQGLQFLFEYFSETQRNKGNFPGRFSGRQFSNSRSEMNVSTLELGDSALYLCASSPSGPSLGEQYFGPGTRLTVT.

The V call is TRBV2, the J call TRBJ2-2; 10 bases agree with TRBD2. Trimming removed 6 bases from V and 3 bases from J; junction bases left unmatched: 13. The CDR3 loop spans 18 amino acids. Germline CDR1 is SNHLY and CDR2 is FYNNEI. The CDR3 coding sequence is TGTGCCAGCAGCGAACTGGCTAGCGGGAGATCTTACACCGGGGAGCTGTTTTTT. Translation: CASSELASGRSYTGELFF. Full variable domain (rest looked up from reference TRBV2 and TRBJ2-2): EPEVTQTPSHQVTQMGQEVILRCVPISNHLYFYWYRQILGQKVEFLVSFYNNEISEKSEIFDDQFSVERPDGSNFTLKIRSTKLEDSAMYFCASSELASGRSYTGELFFGEGSRLTVL.

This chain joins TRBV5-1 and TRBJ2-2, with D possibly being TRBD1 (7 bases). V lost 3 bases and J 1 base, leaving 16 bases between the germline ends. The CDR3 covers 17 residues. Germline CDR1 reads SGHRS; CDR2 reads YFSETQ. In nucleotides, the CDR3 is TGCGCCAGCAGCTCCCAGGGGGGCATACAGAACACCGGGGAGCTGTTTTTT. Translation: CASSSQGGIQNTGELFF.

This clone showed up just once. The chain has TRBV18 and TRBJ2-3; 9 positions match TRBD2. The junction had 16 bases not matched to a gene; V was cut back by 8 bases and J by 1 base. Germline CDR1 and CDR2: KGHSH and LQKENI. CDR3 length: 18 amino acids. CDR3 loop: CASTGSSGRAGGTDTQYF. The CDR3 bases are TGTGCCAGCACCGGTAGTAGCGGGAGAGCAGGAGGCACAGATACGCAGTATTTT.